What follows are 9 T cell receptor beta chains derived from one specimen sequenced in a study of control samples from healthy donors and cancer patients. The protocol was immunoSEQ multiplex PCR, while the TCRdb copy is restricted to in-frame clones and leaves out a portion. This sample has some 79,000 clones, with approximately 84% found just once. Sample: blood. These receptors all come from a woman aged 45 to 65 in good health.

The CDR3 protein is CASSTGISGNTIYF. The CDR3 bases are TGTGCCAGCAGTACAGGGATCTCTGGAAACACCATATATTTT. The gene calls are TRBV6-5 and TRBJ1-3; TRBD1 is a possible D gene (6 bases). The germline V and J ends were trimmed by 5 bases and 0 bases, with 8 bases remaining between them. The CDR3 consists of 14 residues. Germline V gene lookup returns CDR1 MNHEY and CDR2 SVGAGI.

The gene calls are TRBV9 and TRBJ2-2; 7 bases line up with TRBD2. Losses at the gene ends were 2 bases for V and 7 bases for J; bases not matched to a gene: 8. CDR3 length: 15 amino acids. CDR1 and CDR2 from the germline V gene are SGDLS and YYNGEE. The chain's CDR3 is CASSVYAGAGGELFF. The CDR3 nucleotides are TGTGCCAGCAGCGTTTACGCGGGAGCAGGCGGGGAGCTGTTTTTT.

A single count supports this clone. This rearrangement joins TRBV28 to TRBJ1-5; TRBD1 is a possible D gene (6 bases). CDR1 and CDR2 (germline): MDHEN, SYDVKM. Trimming left V 6 bases short and J 4 bases short, with 10 bases between. This CDR3 contains 13 residues. The CDR3 bases are TGTGCCAGCAGACAGGGTGCAAATCAGCCCCAGCATTTT. Residues: CASRQGANQPQHF. Based on the CDR3 plus reference TRBV28 and TRBJ1-5, the full variable domain is DVKVTQSSRYLVKRTGEKVFLECVQDMDHENMFWYRQDPGLGLRLIYFSYDVKMKEKGDIPEGYSVSREKKERFSLILESASTNQTSMYLCASRQGANQPQHFGDGTRLSIL.

The chain employs TRBV7-9 and TRBJ2-5; D is undetermined. CDR1 is SEHNR, CDR2 FQNEAQ, per germline (reference sequence). V was trimmed by 1 base and J by 2 bases, leaving 11 bases between them. The CDR3 has 15 amino acids. DNA for the CDR3: TGTGCCAGCAGCTTAGTAGGCCTGCAACAAGAGACCCAGTACTTC. Protein sequence: CASSLVGLQQETQYF.

This rearrangement joins TRBV6-6 to TRBJ2-3, with a tentative D call TRBD1 (5 bases). CDR3 length equals 14 residues. The V gene lost 6 bases and the J gene lost 0 bases, with 10 bases spanning the gap. Germline V gene data show CDR1 as MNHNY and CDR2 as SVGAGI (reference sequence). This chain's CDR3 is CASRVTVSTDTQYF. CDR3 DNA sequence: TGTGCCAGCAGGGTGACAGTTAGCACAGATACGCAGTATTTT.

V and J are TRBV15 and TRBJ2-3; possibly TRBD1 for D (7 bases). Trimming removed 0 bases from V and 0 bases from J, with 13 bases in between. Looked up from germline, CDR1 is LNHNV and CDR2 is YYDKDF (reference sequence). This CDR3 region has 17 residues. CDR3 coding DNA: TGTGCCACCAGCAGAGATCAGGGGGGAACGAGCACAGATACGCAGTATTTT. Encoded protein: CATSRDQGGTSTDTQYF.

This rearrangement joins TRBV28 to TRBJ2-1; no clear D gene. Trimming took 5 bases from V and 9 from J, leaving 11 bases between them. The CDR3 has 12 amino acids. Germline V gives CDR1 MDHEN, CDR2 SYDVKM. This CDR3 reads CASSQSLGEQFF. The CDR3 DNA follows: TGTGCCAGCAGTCAATCTCTGGGTGAGCAGTTCTTC.

The chain has TRBV28 and TRBJ1-2; D is unresolved. Germline V gene lookup returns CDR1 MDHEN and CDR2 SYDVKM. The CDR3 loop spans 12 amino acids. V dropped 5 bases and J dropped 2 bases, with 6 bases sitting between them. CDR3 DNA: TGTGCCAGCAGTCCGCACAACTATGGCTACACCTTC. It is translated as CASSPHNYGYTF.

The V gene is TRBV12-3 or TRBV12-4, the J gene TRBJ1-5; D gene ambiguous. The ends were cut back, 3 bases at V and 7 bases at J, with 10 bases in the middle. The CDR3 runs 13 residues. CDR3 loop: CASSFNQGQPQHF. Written as DNA, the CDR3 is TGTGCCAGCAGTTTCAATCAAGGGCAGCCCCAGCATTTT.